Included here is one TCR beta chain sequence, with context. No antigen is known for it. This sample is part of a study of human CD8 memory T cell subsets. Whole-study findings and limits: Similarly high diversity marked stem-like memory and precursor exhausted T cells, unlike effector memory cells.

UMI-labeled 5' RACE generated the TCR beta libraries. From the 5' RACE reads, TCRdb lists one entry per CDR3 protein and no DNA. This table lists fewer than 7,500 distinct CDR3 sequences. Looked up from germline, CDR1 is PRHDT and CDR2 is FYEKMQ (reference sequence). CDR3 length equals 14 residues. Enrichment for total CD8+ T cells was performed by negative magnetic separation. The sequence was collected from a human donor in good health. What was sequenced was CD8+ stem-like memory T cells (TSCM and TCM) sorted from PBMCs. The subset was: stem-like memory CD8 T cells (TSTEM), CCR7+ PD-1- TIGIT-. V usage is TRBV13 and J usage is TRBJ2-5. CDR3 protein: CASSLALAGGTQYF.